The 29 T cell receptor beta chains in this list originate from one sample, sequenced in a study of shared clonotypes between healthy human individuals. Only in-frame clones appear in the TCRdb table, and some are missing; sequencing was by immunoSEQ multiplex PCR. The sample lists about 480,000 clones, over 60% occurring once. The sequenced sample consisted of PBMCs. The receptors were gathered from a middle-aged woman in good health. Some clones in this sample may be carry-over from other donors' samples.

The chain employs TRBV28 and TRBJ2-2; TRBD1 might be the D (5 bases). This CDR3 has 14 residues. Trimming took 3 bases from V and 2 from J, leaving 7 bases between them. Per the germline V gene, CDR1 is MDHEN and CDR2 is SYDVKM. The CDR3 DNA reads TGTGCCAGCAGTTTTCAGGGAAACACCGGGGAGCTGTTTTTT. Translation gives CASSFQGNTGELFF.

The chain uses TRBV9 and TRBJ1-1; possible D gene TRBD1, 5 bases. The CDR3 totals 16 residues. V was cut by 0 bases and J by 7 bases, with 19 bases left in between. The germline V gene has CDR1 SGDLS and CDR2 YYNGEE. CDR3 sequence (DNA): TGTGCCAGCAGCGTAGGACAGTGGGACTGGTATAATGAAGCTTTCTTT. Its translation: CASSVGQWDWYNEAFF.

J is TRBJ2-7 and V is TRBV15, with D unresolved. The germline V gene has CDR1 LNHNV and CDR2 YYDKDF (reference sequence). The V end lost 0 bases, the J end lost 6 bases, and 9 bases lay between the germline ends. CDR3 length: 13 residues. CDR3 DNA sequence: TGTGCCACCAGCAGAGATCAACGAAGCGAGCAGTACTTC. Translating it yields CATSRDQRSEQYF.

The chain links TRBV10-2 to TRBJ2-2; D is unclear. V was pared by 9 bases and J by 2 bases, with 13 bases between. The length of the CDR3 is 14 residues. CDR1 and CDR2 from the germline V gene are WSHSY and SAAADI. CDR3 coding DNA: TGCGCCAGTTCCTGGGCGGAAAACACCGGGGAGCTGTTTTTT. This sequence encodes CASSWAENTGELFF.

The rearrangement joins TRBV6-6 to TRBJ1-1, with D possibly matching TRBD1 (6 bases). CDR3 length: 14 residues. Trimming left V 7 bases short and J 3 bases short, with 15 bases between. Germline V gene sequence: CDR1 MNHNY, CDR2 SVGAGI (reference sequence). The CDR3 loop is CASTQARGDTEAFF. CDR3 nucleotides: TGTGCCAGCACCCAAGCCAGGGGTGACACTGAAGCTTTCTTT.

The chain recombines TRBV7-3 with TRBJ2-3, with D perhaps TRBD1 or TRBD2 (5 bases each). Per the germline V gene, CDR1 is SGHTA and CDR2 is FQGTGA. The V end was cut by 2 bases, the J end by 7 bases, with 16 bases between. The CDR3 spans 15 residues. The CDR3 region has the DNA TGTGCCAGCAGCTTAGGGGGAGAGCGTGGGAATACGCAGTATTTT. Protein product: CASSLGGERGNTQYF.

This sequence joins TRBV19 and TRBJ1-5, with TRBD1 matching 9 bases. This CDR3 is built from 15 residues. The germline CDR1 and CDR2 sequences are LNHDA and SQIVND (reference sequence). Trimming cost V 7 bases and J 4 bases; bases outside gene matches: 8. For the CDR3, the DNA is TGTGCCAGTACCGACGGGACAGGGTTGAATCAGCCCCAGCATTTT. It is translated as CASTDGTGLNQPQHF.

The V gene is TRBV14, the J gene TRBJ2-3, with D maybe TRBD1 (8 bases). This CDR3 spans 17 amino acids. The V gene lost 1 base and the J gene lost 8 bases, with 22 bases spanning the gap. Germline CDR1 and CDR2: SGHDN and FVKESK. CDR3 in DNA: TGTGCCAGCAGCCAAGGGGGAGGGACAGGAAGAGAAAGTACGCAGTATTTT. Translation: CASSQGGGTGRESTQYF.

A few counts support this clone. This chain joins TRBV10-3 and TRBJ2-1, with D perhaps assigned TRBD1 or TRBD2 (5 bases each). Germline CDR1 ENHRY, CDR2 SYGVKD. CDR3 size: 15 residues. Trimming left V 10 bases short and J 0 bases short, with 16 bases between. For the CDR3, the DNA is TGTGCCACCAACGGGGCCCCCAGCTCCTACAATGAGCAGTTCTTC. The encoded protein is CATNGAPSSYNEQFF.

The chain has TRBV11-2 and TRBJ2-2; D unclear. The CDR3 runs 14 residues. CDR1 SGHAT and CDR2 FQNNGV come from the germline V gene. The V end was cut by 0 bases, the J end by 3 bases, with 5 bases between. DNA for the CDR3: TGTGCCAGCAGCTTAGATTGGTACACCGGGGAGCTGTTTTTT. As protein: CASSLDWYTGELFF.

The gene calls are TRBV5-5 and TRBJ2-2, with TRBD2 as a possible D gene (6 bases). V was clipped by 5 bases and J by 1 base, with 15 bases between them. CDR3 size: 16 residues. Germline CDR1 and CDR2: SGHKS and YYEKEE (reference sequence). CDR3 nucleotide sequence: TGTGCCAGCAGGGGGATAGCGGATAAGAACACCGGGGAGCTGTTTTTT. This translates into CASRGIADKNTGELFF.

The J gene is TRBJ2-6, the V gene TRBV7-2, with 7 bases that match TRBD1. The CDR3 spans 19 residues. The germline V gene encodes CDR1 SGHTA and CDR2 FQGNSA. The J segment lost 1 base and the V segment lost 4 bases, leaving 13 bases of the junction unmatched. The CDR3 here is CASSSYPDRPRSGANVLTF. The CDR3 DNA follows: TGTGCCAGCAGCTCCTACCCGGACAGGCCCAGGTCTGGGGCCAACGTCCTGACTTTC.

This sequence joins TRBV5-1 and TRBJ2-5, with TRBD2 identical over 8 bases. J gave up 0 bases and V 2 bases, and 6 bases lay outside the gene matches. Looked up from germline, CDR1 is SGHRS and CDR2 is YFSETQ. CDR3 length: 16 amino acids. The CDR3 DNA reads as TGCGCCAGCAGCTTAACTAGCGGTGCTAACCAAGAGACCCAGTACTTC. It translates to CASSLTSGANQETQYF.

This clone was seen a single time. CDR3 nucleotide sequence: TGTGCTAGTGGTTTGGTGTCCGGCGGGAACACAGATACGCAGTATTTT. Protein: CASGLVSGGNTDTQYF. The chain joins TRBV12-5 to TRBJ2-3, with D possibly being TRBD2 (6 bases). Deletions cut 0 bases from V and 2 bases from J, with 12 bases between. This CDR3 is 16 amino acids long. Germline V gene sequence: CDR1 LGHNT, CDR2 FRNRAP.

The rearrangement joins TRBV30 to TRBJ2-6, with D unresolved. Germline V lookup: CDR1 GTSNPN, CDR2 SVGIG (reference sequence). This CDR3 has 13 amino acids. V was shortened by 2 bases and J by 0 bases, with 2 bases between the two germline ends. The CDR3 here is CAWSLSGANVLTF. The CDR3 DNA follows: TGTGCCTGGAGTCTCTCTGGGGCCAACGTCCTGACTTTC. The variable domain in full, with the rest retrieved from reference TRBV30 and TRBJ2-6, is SQTIHQWPATLVQPVGSPLSLECTVEGTSNPNLYWYRQAAGRGLQLLFYSVGIGQISSEVPQNLSASRPQDRQFILSSKKLLLSDSGFYLCAWSLSGANVLTFGAGSRLTVL.

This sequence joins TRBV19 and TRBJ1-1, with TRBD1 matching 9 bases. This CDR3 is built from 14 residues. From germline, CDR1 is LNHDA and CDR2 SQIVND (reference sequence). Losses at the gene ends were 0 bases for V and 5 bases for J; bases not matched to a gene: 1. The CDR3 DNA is TGTGCCAGTAGTATAGAAGACAGGGGGACTGAAGCTTTCTTT. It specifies CASSIEDRGTEAFF.

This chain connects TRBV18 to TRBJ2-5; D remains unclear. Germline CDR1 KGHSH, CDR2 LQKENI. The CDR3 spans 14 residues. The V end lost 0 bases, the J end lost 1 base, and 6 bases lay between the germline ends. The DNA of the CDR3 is TGTGCCAGCTCACCACCCGGGCCCCAAGAGACCCAGTACTTC. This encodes CASSPPGPQETQYF.

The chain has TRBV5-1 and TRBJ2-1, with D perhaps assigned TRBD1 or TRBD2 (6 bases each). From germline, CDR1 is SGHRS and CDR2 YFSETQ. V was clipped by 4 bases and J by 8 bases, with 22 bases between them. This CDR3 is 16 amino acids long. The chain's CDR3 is CASSQRTVGGRDEQFF. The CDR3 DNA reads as TGCGCCAGCAGCCAAAGGACAGTAGGGGGGCGGGATGAGCAGTTCTTC.

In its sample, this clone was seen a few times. For the CDR3, the DNA is TGTGCCAGCACCCCCCTGGGGGCAGGTGAAGCTTTCTTT. Protein product: CASTPLGAGEAFF. The chain links TRBV25-1 to TRBJ1-1; a weak D match, TRBD1 (6 bases). In germline, CDR1 is MGHDK, CDR2 SYGVNS. This CDR3 has 13 amino acids. Trimming pared 7 bases from V and 7 bases from J, leaving 16 bases between.

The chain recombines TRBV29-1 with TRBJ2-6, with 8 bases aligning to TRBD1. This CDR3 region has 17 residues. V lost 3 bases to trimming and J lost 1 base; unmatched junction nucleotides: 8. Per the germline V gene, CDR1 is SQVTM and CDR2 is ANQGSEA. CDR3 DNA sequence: TGCAGCGTTGAGCTCTGGGACAGGCTTTCTGGGGCCAACGTCCTGACTTTC. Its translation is CSVELWDRLSGANVLTF. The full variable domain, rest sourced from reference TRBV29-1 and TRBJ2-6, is SAVISQKPSRDICQRGTSLTIQCQVDSQVTMMFWYRQQPGQSLTLIATANQGSEATYESGFVIDKFPISRPNLTFSTLTVSNMSPEDSSIYLCSVELWDRLSGANVLTFGAGSRLTVL.

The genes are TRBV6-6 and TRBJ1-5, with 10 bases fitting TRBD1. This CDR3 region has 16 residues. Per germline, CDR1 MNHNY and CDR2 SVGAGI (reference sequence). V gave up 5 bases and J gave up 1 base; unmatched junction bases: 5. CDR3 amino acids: CASSAGQGGSNQPQHF. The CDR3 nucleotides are TGTGCCAGCAGTGCCGGACAGGGGGGGAGCAATCAGCCCCAGCATTTT.

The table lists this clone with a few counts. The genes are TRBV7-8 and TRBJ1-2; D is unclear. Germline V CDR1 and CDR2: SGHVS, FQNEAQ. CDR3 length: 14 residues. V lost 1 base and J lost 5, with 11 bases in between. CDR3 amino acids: CASSLGREVYGYTF. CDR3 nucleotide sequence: TGTGCCAGCAGCTTAGGAAGGGAGGTATATGGCTACACCTTC. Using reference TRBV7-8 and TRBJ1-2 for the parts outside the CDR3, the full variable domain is GAGVSQSPRYKVAKRGQDVALRCDPISGHVSLFWYQQALGQGPEFLTYFQNEAQLDKSGLPSDRFFAERPEGSVSTLKIQRTQQEDSAVYLCASSLGREVYGYTFGSGTRLTVV.

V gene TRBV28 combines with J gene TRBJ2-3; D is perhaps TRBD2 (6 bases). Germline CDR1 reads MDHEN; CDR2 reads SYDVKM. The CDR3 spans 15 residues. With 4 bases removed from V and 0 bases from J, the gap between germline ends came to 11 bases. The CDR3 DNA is TGTGCCAGCAGTTGGGAGGCCCCGAGCACAGATACGCAGTATTTT. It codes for CASSWEAPSTDTQYF.

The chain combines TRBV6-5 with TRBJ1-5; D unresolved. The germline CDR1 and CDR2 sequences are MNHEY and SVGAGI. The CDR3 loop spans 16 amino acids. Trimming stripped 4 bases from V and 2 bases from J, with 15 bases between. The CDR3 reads CASSSGFRNGNQPQHF. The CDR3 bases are TGTGCCAGCAGTTCTGGGTTTAGGAACGGCAATCAGCCCCAGCATTTT.

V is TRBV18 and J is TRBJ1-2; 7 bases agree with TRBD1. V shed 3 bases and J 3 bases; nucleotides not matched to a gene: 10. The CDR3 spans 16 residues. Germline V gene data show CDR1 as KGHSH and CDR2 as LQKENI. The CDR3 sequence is CASSPEDRVRDYGYTF. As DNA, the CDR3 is TGTGCCAGCTCACCCGAAGACAGGGTCCGCGACTATGGCTACACCTTC.

The CDR3 region is CASSMVNYGYTF. In DNA, the CDR3 is TGTGCCAGTAGTATGGTGAACTATGGCTACACCTTC. The V call is TRBV19, the J call TRBJ1-2; D remains unclear. Germline loops: CDR1 LNHDA, CDR2 SQIVND (reference sequence). CDR3 length: 12 amino acids. Trimming took 3 bases from V and 2 from J, leaving 4 bases between them.

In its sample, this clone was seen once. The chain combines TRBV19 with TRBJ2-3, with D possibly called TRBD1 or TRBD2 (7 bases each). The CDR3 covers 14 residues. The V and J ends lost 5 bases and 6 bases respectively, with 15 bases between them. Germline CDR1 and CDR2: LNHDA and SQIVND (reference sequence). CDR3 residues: CASSPGGGSDTQYF. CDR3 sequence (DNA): TGTGCCAGTAGTCCAGGGGGGGGTTCGGATACGCAGTATTTT. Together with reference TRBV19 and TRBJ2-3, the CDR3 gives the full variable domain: DGGITQSPKYLFRKEGQNVTLSCEQNLNHDAMYWYRQDPGQGLRLIYYSQIVNDFQKGDIAEGYSVSREKKESFPLTVTSAQKNPTAFYLCASSPGGGSDTQYFGPGTRLTVL.

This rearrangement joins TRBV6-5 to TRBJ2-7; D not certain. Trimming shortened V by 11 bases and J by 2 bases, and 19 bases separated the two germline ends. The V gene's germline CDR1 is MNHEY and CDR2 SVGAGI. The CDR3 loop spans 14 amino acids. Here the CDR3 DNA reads TGTGCCGCCTCAAGCAGATCCTTCCCCTACGAGCAGTACTTC. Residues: CAASSRSFPYEQYF.

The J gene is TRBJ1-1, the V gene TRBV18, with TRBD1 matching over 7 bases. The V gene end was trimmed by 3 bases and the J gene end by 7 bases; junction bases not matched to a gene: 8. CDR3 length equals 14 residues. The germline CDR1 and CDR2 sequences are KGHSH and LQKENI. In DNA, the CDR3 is TGTGCCAGCTCACCTGAGACAGGGAAGGTTGAAGCTTTCTTT. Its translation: CASSPETGKVEAFF.